One and the same sample provided the 8 T cell receptor beta chains below, sequenced in a study of tumor-infiltrating lymphocytes in localized non-small cell lung cancer. Using immunoSEQ multiplex PCR, the repertoire was profiled, and TCRdb retains in-frame clones only, with some absent. The sample yields about 5,800 clones, around 60% seen once. The sequenced material came from uninvolved lung tissue not adjacent to the tumor. The receptors derive from a human donor with non-small cell lung cancer.

The chain uses TRBV30 and TRBJ1-5; D gene ambiguous. This CDR3 spans 19 amino acids. Trimming shortened V by 0 bases and J by 3 bases, and 24 bases separated the two germline ends. The germline V gene encodes CDR1 GTSNPN and CDR2 SVGIG (reference sequence). Here the CDR3 DNA reads TGTGCCTGGAGTGTACCCCCCGTGGCAGAAGATTATGACAATCAGCCCCAGCATTTT. This encodes CAWSVPPVAEDYDNQPQHF.

This rearrangement joins TRBV7-6 to TRBJ1-5; no reliable D call. V dropped 2 bases and J dropped 0 bases, with 8 bases sitting between them. Germline loops: CDR1 SGHVS, CDR2 FNYEAQ. This CDR3 comprises 15 residues. CDR3 residues: CASSLWPYSNQPQHF. Written as DNA, the CDR3 is TGTGCCAGCAGCTTATGGCCGTATAGCAATCAGCCCCAGCATTTT.

This chain connects TRBV6-1 to TRBJ2-5; 13 bases are a match to TRBD2. The CDR3 consists of 15 residues. V was pared by 5 bases and J by 2 bases, with 2 bases of the junction left unmatched. Germline V gives CDR1 MNHNS, CDR2 SASEGT. The CDR3 region has the DNA TGTGCCAGCAGTTCACTAGCGGGAGGGCAAGAGACCCAGTACTTC. Encoded protein: CASSSLAGGQETQYF.

This chain joins TRBV4-1 and TRBJ1-5; 7 bases are shared with TRBD1. Germline loops: CDR1 MGHRA, CDR2 YSYEKL. This CDR3 spans 15 amino acids. V was pared by 5 bases and J by 3 bases, with 7 bases of the junction left unmatched. In nucleotides, the CDR3 is TGCGCCAGCAGCGATACAGGGGACCCCAATCAGCCCCAGCATTTT. Protein product: CASSDTGDPNQPQHF.

This clone was counted between two and nine times. This chain connects TRBV19 to TRBJ2-5; 9 nucleotides align to TRBD2. Losses at the gene ends were 5 bases for V and 3 bases for J; bases not matched to a gene: 10. This CDR3 has 16 residues. CDR1 LNHDA and CDR2 SQIVND come from the germline V gene (reference sequence). The CDR3 nucleotides read TGTGCCAGTAGTCCATTGCGGGGGGGAGGAGAAGAGACCCAGTACTTC. It is translated as CASSPLRGGGEETQYF.

This chain links TRBV28 with TRBJ2-2; D is undetermined. Germline CDR1 is MDHEN and CDR2 is SYDVKM. V was clipped by 4 bases and J by 3 bases, with 21 bases between them. The CDR3 runs 18 residues. The CDR3 sequence is CASSSKVFRAEYTGELFF. The CDR3 bases are TGTGCCAGCAGTTCAAAGGTCTTTCGGGCTGAATACACCGGGGAGCTGTTTTTT. Full variable domain (rest looked up from reference TRBV28 and TRBJ2-2): DVKVTQSSRYLVKRTGEKVFLECVQDMDHENMFWYRQDPGLGLRLIYFSYDVKMKEKGDIPEGYSVSREKKERFSLILESASTNQTSMYLCASSSKVFRAEYTGELFFGEGSRLTVL.

This clone was found once. V is TRBV28 and J is TRBJ2-5, with 11 nucleotides matching TRBD1. Trimming removed 6 bases from V and 2 bases from J; junction bases left unmatched: 5. The CDR3 spans 15 residues. CDR1 and CDR2 (germline): MDHEN, SYDVKM. Written as DNA, the CDR3 is TGTGCCAGCAGGGGGACAGGGGGTTCTCAAGAGACCCAGTACTTC. Translated: CASRGTGGSQETQYF.

The chain employs TRBV28 and TRBJ1-5; a possible D gene is TRBD1 (5 bases). Germline CDR1 reads MDHEN; CDR2 reads SYDVKM. V shed 6 bases and J shed 2 bases, with 11 bases lying between them. CDR3 length equals 14 residues. The CDR3 is CASRADSGNQPQHF. Written as DNA, the CDR3 is TGTGCCAGCAGGGCCGACAGTGGCAATCAGCCCCAGCATTTT. The full variable domain, its missing parts supplied by reference TRBV28 and TRBJ1-5, is DVKVTQSSRYLVKRTGEKVFLECVQDMDHENMFWYRQDPGLGLRLIYFSYDVKMKEKGDIPEGYSVSREKKERFSLILESASTNQTSMYLCASRADSGNQPQHFGDGTRLSIL.